This record covers a single TCR beta chain. The antigen is not known. These data are taken from a study of identical twins. Study-level findings and limits: Twins shared out-of-frame alpha sequences with excess low generation probability. Beta out-of-frame sequences showed weaker excess twin sharing. The study based its conclusions on cross-sectional statistical analysis and did not follow the same donors. Insertions were reduced in abundant cord blood beta clonotypes but not in memory repertoires.

Using its own MiXCR run on the 5' RACE reads, TCRdb lists one record per CDR3 protein. The sample records 450,000 to 500,000 distinct CDR3 sequences, roughly an eighth being singletons. The sample was also reused in another study, on yellow fever vaccine responses in identical twins.

The sample taken for sequencing was CD4+ T cells sorted from blood. The clonotype comes from a young woman in good health.

The CDR3 bases are TGTGCCAGCAGCCAGACATGGAAAGAGACCCAGTACTTC. This gives the protein CASSQTWKETQYF. The chain combines TRBV7-2 with TRBJ2-5; D gene ambiguous. V dropped 5 bases and J dropped 3 bases, with 10 bases sitting between them. CDR1 is SGHTA, CDR2 FQGNSA, per germline. The CDR3 is 13 amino acids.